The T cell receptor beta chain under discussion was sequenced for a study of cytomegalovirus exposure and HLA in healthy donors. Findings and limits, study-wide: TCR beta sequences numbering under 20,000 were associated with HLA alleles at 0.05 false discovery rate in a later analysis. Likely technical artifact: a cluster of highly shared sequence variants.

The CDR3 is 14 amino acids. V lost 6 bases and J lost 5; bases outside the gene matches: 6. Germline CDR1 and CDR2: MNHEY and SVGAGI. Comment on this clone: The antigen remains undetermined.

PCR primers comprised 60 Vbeta and 13 Jbeta primers. Measured with immunoSEQ multiplex PCR; TCRdb has only the in-frame clones, and not every one. The profile shows tens of thousands of clones, around 78% of them singletons. The sample consisted of PBMCs. This sequence originates from a female donor in good health and CMV-seronegative. This chain joins TRBV6-5 and TRBJ2-1, with 8 bases lining up with TRBD1. CDR3 amino acids: CASRKQGGNNEQFF. The CDR3, as DNA: TGTGCCAGCAGGAAACAGGGGGGAAACAATGAGCAGTTCTTC.